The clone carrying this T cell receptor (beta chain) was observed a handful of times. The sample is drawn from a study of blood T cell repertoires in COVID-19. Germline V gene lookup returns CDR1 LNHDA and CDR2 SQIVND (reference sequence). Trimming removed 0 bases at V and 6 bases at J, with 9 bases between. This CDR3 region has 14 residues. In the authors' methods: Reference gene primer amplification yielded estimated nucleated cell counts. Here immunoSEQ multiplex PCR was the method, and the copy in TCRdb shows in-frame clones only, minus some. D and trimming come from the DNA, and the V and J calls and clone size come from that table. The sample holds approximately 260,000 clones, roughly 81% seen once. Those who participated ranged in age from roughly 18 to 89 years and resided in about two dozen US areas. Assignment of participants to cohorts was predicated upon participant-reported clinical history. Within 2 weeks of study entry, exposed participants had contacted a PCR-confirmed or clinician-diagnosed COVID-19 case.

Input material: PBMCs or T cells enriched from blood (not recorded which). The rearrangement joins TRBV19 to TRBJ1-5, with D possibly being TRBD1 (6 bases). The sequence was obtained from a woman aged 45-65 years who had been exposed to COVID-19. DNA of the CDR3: TGTGCCAGTAGTATAGACAGGGGCAGTCAGCCCCAGCATTTT. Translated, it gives CASSIDRGSQPQHF.